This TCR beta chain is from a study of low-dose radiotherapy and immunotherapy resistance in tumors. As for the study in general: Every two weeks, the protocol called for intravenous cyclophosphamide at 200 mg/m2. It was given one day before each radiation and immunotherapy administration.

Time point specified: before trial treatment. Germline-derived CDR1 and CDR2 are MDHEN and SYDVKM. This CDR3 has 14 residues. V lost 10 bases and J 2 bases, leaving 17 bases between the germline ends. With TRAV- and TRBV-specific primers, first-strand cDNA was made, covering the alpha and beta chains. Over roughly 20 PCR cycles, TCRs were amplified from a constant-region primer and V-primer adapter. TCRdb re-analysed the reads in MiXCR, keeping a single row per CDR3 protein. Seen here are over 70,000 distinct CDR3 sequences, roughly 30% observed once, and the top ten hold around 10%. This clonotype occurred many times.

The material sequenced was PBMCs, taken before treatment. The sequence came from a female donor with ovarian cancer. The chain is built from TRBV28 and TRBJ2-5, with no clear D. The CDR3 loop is CATVRSSLQETQYF. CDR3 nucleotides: TGTGCCACCGTCCGGTCTTCACTTCAAGAGACCCAGTACTTC.